Listed below are T cell receptor beta chains from one sample, sequenced in a study of cytomegalovirus exposure and HLA in healthy donors. Clones were sequenced by immunoSEQ multiplex PCR, and TCRdb holds only the in-frame ones, with some missing. The sample has around 210,000 clones, and its top ten clones hold over 0.95%. Sequenced input: PBMCs. These receptor sequences come from a girl aged 2 to 9 in good health and CMV-seropositive. Both conserved end residues are part of each CDR3. A D gene is named only where the DNA matches it firmly.

D,J,V,DNA,CDR3
.,TRBJ1-1,TRBV27,TGTGCCAGCAGTTTGAGCCCAGGACTTCCGGATGCTTTCTTT,CASSLSPGLPDAFF
.,TRBJ1-5,TRBV10-3,TGTGCCATAGCCCGGGAGGTCAATCAGCCCCAGCATTTT,CAIAREVNQPQHF
TRBD1,TRBJ2-7,TRBV4-2,TGTGCCAGCAGCCAAGAATCGGGACAGGGCTACGAGCAGTACTTC,CASSQESGQGYEQYF
.,TRBJ2-2,TRBV7-8,TGTGCCAGCAGCTTAGCGTTAAATCCCGGGGAGCTGTTTTTT,CASSLALNPGELFF
.,TRBJ1-3,TRBV10-3,TGTGCCATCAGTGAGAGAAGCCTTATCTCTGGAAACACCATATATTTT,CAISERSLISGNTIYF
TRBD1,TRBJ1-2,TRBV19,TGTGCCAGTAGTGGACCCGGGACAGGGGTCTTCTATGGCTACACCTTC,CASSGPGTGVFYGYTF
TRBD1,TRBJ2-6,TRBV30,TGTGCCGGACAGGGGGCGGTATACTCTGGGGCCAACGTCCTGACTTTC,CAGQGAVYSGANVLTF
TRBD2,TRBJ2-7,TRBV9,TGTGCCAGCAGCGGAAGCGGGAGAAGGTCCTACGAGCAGTACTTC,CASSGSGRRSYEQYF
TRBD2,TRBJ2-1,TRBV11-2,TGTGCCAGCAGCTATCGGGGCGCGGGGGATGAGCAGTTCTTC,CASSYRGAGDEQFF
TRBD2,TRBJ2-1,TRBV5-5,TGTGCCAGCAGCCGAAGCGGGAGTCTGAATGAGCAGTTCTTC,CASSRSGSLNEQFF
.,TRBJ1-1,TRBV5-1,TGCGCCAGCAGCTCACCGGACACGCAAGGCGATGAAGCTTTCTTT,CASSSPDTQGDEAFF
TRBD1,TRBJ2-5,TRBV9,TGTGCCAGCAGCGTGAGGGGCGGGACAGGGGAAGAGACCCAGTACTTC,CASSVRGGTGEETQYF
TRBD2,TRBJ2-1,TRBV28,TGTGCCAGCCGCCCGGGGACTAGCGGGAGTGGTGAGCAGTTCTTC,CASRPGTSGSGEQFF